The present TCR beta chain was sequenced within a study of shared clonotypes between healthy human individuals. Study-wide results and limits: Blood alone was sampled, and tissue repertoires likely differ.

The CDR3 has 14 residues. V shed 5 bases and J shed 3 bases, with 13 bases lying between them. Germline-derived CDR1 and CDR2 are MDHEN and SYDVKM. Terminally differentiated effector memory CD45RA+ cells were excluded by CCR7 positive selection of CD45RO-negative cells. The assay was immunoSEQ multiplex PCR, and TCRdb's table has in-frame clones only and misses some. The sample holds about 750,000 clones, more than 85% seen once. Details on this clone: The target antigen is unknown.

V usage is TRBV28 and J usage is TRBJ1-2; D may be TRBD1 (5 bases). The sequencing sample was made of naive CD8+ T cells sorted from blood. The receptor was isolated from a man under 40 in good health. The CDR3 DNA is TGTGCCAGCAGTCCGTTACAGGTTTACTATGGCTACACCTTC. Its protein is CASSPLQVYYGYTF.